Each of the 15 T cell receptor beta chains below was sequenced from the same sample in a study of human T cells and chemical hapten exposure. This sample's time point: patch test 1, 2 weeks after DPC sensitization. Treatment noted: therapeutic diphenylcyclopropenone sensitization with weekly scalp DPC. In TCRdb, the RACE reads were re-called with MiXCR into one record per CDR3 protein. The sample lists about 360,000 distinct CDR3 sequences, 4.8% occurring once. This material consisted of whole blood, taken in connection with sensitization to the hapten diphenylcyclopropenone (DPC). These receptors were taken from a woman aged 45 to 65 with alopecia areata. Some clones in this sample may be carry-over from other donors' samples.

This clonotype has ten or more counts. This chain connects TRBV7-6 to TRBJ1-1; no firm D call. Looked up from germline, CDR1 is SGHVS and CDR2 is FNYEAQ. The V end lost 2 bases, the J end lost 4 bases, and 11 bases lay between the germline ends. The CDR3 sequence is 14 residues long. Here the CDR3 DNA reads TGTGCCAGCAGCTTAAAAGTTGGGTCCACTGAAGCTTTCTTT. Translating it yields CASSLKVGSTEAFF.

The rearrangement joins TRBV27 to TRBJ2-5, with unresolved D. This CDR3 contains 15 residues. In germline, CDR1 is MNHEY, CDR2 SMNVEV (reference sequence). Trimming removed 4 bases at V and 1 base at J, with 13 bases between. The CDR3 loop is CASSSRRRFQETQYF. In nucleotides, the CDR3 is TGTGCCAGCAGTTCCCGCCGGCGATTCCAAGAGACCCAGTACTTC.

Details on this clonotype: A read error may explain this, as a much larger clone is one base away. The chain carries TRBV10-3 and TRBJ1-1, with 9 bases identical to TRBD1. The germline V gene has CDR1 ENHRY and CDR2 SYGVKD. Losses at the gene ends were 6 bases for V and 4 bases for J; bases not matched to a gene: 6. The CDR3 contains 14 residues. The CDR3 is CAISGTGMSTEAFF. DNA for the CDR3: TGTGCCATCAGCGGGACAGGGATGAGCACTGAAGCTTTCTTT.

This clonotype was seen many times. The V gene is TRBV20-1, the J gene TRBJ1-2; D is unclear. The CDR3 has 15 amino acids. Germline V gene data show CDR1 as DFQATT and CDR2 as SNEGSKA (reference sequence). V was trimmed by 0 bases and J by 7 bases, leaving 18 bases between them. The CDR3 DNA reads TGCAGTGCTAGAGATTCCGGGCTCCTGGAGATTGGCTACACCTTC. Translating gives CSARDSGLLEIGYTF.

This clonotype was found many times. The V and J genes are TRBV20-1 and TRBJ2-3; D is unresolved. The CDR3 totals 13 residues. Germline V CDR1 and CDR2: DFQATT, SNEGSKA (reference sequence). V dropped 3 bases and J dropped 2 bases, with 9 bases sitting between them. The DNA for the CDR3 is TGCAGTGCTAGTTGGGCGGTCACAGATACGCAGTATTTT. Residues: CSASWAVTDTQYF.

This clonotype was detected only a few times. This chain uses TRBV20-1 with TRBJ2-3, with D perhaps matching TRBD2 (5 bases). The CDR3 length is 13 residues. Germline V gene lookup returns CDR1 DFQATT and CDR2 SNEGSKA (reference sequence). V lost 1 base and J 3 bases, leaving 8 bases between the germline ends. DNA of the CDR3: TGCAGTGCTAGAGTGCCGGGAACAGATACGCAGTATTTT. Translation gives CSARVPGTDTQYF.

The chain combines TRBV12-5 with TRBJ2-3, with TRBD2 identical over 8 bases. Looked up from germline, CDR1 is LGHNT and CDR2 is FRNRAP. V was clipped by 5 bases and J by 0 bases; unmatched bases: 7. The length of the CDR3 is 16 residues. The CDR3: CASGRLARHSTDTQYF. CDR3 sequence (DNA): TGTGCTAGTGGTAGACTAGCGCGTCATAGCACAGATACGCAGTATTTT.

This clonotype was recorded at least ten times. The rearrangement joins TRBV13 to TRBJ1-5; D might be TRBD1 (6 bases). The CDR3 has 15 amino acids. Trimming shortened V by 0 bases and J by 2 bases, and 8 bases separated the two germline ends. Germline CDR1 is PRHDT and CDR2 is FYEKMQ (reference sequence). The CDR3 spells CASSLGQGGNQPQHF. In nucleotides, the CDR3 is TGTGCCAGCAGCTTAGGACAGGGCGGCAATCAGCCCCAGCATTTT.

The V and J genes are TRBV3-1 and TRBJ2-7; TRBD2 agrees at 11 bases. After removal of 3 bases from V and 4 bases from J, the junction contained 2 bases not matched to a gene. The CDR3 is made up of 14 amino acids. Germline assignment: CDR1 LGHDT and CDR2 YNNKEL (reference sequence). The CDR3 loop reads CASSQTSGKYEQYF. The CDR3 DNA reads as TGTGCCAGCAGCCAGACTAGCGGGAAATACGAGCAGTACTTC.

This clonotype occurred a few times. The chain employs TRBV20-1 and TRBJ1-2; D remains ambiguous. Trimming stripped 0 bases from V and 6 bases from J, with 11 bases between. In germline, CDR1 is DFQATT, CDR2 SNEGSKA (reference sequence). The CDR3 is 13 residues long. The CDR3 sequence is CSARDSNSNGYTF. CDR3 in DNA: TGCAGTGCTAGAGATAGTAATTCCAATGGCTACACCTTC.

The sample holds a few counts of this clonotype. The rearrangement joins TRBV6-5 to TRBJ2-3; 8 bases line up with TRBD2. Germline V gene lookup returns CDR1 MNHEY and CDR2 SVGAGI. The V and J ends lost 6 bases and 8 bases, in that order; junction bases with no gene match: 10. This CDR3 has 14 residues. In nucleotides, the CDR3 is TGTGCCAGCAGAAGAGCGGGAGTAGAGGGTACGCAGTATTTT. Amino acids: CASRRAGVEGTQYF.

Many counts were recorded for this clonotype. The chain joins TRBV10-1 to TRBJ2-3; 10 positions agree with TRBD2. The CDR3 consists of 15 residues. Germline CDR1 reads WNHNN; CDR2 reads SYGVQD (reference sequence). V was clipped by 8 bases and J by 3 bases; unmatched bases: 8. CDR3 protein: CASAEAGGYTDTQYF. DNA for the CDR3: TGCGCCAGCGCAGAAGCGGGAGGGTATACAGATACGCAGTATTTT.

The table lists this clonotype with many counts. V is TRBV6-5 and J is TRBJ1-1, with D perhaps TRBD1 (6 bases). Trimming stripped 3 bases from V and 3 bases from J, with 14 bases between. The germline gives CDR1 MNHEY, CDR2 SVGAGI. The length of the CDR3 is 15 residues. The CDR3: CASSYSTGLYTEAFF. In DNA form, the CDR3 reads TGTGCCAGCAGTTATTCTACAGGGCTTTACACTGAAGCTTTCTTT.

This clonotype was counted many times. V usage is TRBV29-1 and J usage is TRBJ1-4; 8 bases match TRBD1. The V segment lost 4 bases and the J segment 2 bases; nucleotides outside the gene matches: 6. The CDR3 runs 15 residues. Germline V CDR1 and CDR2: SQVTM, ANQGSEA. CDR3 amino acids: CSVAGTGTTNEKLFF. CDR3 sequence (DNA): TGCAGCGTTGCTGGGACAGGAACGACTAATGAAAAACTGTTTTTT.

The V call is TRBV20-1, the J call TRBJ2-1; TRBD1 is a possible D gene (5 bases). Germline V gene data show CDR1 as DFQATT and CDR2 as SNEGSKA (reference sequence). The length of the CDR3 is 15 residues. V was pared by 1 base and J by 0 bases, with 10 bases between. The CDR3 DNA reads TGCAGTGCTAGAGTCAGGGAACGCTCCTACAATGAGCAGTTCTTC. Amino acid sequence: CSARVRERSYNEQFF.